This T cell receptor (beta chain) was recorded in a study of T cell responses to AZD1222 COVID-19 vaccine. Measured with immunoSEQ multiplex PCR; TCRdb has only the in-frame clones, and not every one. The sample yields some 120,000 clones, about 88% seen once. As concerns this clone: Antigen specificity is unknown.

Trimming removed 9 bases from V and 6 bases from J, with 17 bases in between. The germline gives CDR1 MGHDK, CDR2 SYGVNS. The CDR3 sequence is 14 residues long. Findings and limits, study-wide: Only 5 or 6 individuals given AZD1222 were seropositive at baseline. Regions 160-218 and 743-854 dominated among vaccine-associated CD4 TCRs spanning spike. Possibly, clonal diversity was underestimated; donors were largely white British and included more females.

The chain recombines TRBV25-1 with TRBJ2-2; D could derive from TRBD1 or TRBD2 (6 bases each). This TCR was recovered from an adult who received the AZD1222 COVID-19 vaccine. Source: peripheral blood, taken 28 days after the second AZD1222 dose. DNA of the CDR3: TGTGCCAGTCAAAAGGAGGGGGGACCCGGGGAGCTGTTTTTT. This encodes CASQKEGGPGELFF. Complete variable domain (other parts from reference TRBV25-1 and TRBJ2-2): EADIYQTPRYLVIGTGKKITLECSQTMGHDKMYWYQQDPGMELHLIHYSYGVNSTEKGDLSSESTVSRIRTEHFPLTLESARPSHTSQYLCASQKEGGPGELFFGEGSRLTVL.